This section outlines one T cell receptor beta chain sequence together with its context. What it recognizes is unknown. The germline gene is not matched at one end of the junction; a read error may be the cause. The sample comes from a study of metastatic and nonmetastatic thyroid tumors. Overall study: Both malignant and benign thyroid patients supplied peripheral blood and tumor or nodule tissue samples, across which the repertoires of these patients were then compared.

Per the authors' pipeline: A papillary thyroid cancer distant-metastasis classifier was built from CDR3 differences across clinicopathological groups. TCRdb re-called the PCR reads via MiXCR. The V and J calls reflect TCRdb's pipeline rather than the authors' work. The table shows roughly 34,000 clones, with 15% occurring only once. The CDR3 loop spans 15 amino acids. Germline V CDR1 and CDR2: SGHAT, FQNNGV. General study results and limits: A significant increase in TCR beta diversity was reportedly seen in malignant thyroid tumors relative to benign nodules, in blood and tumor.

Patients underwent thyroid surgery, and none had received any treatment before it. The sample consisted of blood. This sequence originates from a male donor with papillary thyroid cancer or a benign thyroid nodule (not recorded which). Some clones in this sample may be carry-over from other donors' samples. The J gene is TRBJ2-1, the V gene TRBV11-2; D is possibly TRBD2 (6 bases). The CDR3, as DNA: TGCCAGCAGCACCGACTAGGATATAACTACAATGAGCAGTTCTTC. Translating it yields CQQHRLGYNYNEQFF.